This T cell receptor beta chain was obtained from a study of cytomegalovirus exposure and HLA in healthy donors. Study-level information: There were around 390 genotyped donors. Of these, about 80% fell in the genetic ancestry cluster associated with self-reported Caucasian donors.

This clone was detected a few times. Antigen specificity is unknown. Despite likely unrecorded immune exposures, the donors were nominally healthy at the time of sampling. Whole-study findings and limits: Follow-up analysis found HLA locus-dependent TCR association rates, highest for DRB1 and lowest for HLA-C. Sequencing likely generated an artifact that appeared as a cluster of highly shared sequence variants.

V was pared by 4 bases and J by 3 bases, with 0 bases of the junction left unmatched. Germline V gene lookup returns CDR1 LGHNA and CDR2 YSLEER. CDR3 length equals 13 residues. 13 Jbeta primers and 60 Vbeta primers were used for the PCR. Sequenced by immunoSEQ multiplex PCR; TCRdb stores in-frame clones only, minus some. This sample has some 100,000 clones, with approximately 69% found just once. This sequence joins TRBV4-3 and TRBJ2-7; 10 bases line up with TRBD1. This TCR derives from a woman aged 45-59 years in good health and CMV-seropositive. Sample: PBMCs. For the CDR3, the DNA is TGCGCCAGCAGCCGGGACAGGGGCTACGAGCAGTACTTC. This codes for CASSRDRGYEQYF.